This T cell receptor beta chain derives from a study of cytomegalovirus exposure and HLA in healthy donors. General study findings and limits: Based on reports, TCR beta sequences accurately predicted HLA-A and HLA-B alleles for most subjects. In a later analysis, TCR beta V- and J-gene trimming was associated with a missense DCLRE1C variant.

As regards this clone: Its antigen is unidentified.

PCR involved 60 Vbeta and 13 Jbeta primers. Generated by immunoSEQ multiplex PCR, the TCRdb table keeps only in-frame clones and is missing some. This sample yields about 91,000 clones, of which just under 80% are seen a single time; approximately 4.7% belongs to the top ten. The sample was PBMCs. This receptor was taken from a male donor in good health and CMV-seropositive.

CDR3 nucleotides: TGTGCCACCAGCAGAGATGGTGAGAGTGCGGAGACCCAGTACTTC. Its translation: CATSRDGESAETQYF. V usage is TRBV15 and J usage is TRBJ2-5; D unresolved. The CDR3 length is 15 residues. The germline V gene has CDR1 LNHNV and CDR2 YYDKDF (reference sequence). Between the trimmed V and J ends, which lost 0 bases and 5 bases, there was a span of 13 bases.